The 10 T cell receptor beta chains presented below share a single source sample, sequenced in a study of T cells in Graves' hyperthyroidism and ophthalmopathy. TCR beta CDR3 regions were amplified from RNA. With the HTBI primer set, the TCR CDR3 went through a first round of RT-PCR. TCRdb independently ran MiXCR on the multiplex PCR reads; one entry per CDR3 protein. This table holds approximately 590,000 distinct CDR3 sequences, 15% to 18% found once. Specimen: blood. Receptors originate from a woman in her 30s with Graves' hyperthyroidism.

The CDR3 loop is CASSLSGGSGANVLTF. The DNA of the CDR3 is TGTGCCAGCAGCTTAAGTGGAGGGTCTGGGGCCAACGTCCTGACTTTC. V and J are TRBV7-3 and TRBJ2-6, with a tentative D call TRBD2 (6 bases). The V and J ends lost 1 base and 1 base respectively, with 8 bases between them. Germline lookup yields CDR1 SGHTA and CDR2 FQGTGA. This CDR3 has 16 residues.

This clonotype has a count of ten or more. This chain connects TRBV7-9 to TRBJ1-4; D remains unclear. The germline CDR1 and CDR2 sequences are SEHNR and FQNEAQ (reference sequence). Trimming shortened V by 5 bases and J by 4 bases, and 14 bases separated the two germline ends. CDR3 length: 15 residues. CDR3 in amino acids: CASSPGPGVNEKLFF. The CDR3 nucleotides read TGTGCCAGCAGCCCCGGTCCCGGGGTTAATGAAAAACTGTTTTTT.

The chain combines TRBV7-9 with TRBJ2-7; D is unclear. The CDR3 runs to 15 residues. With 5 bases removed from V and 3 bases from J, the gap between germline ends came to 17 bases. Germline CDR1 reads SEHNR; CDR2 reads FQNEAQ (reference sequence). CDR3 nucleotides: TGTGCCAGCAGCCCGCTGGAAGCTGTCGTCTACGAGCAGTACTTC. Encoded protein: CASSPLEAVVYEQYF.

This clonotype came up a few times. V usage is TRBV20-1 and J usage is TRBJ2-1, with a tentative D call TRBD2 (6 bases). CDR3 length: 12 residues. The V end was cut by 5 bases, the J end by 4 bases, with 9 bases between. The V gene's germline CDR1 is DFQATT and CDR2 SNEGSKA (reference sequence). As DNA, the CDR3 is TGCAGTGCTGGCGGGAATTACAATGAGCAGTTCTTC. Its protein is CSAGGNYNEQFF.

This chain connects TRBV20-1 to TRBJ2-7, with 9 bases that match TRBD2. From germline, CDR1 is DFQATT and CDR2 SNEGSKA (reference sequence). The length of the CDR3 is 14 residues. V shed 3 bases and J 2 bases; nucleotides not matched to a gene: 5. Here the CDR3 DNA reads TGCAGTGCTAGGGCCCCTAGCGGGACCTACGAGCAGTACTTC. Its translation is CSARAPSGTYEQYF.

This clonotype was found many times. The chain employs TRBV28 and TRBJ2-7, with 10 bases identical to TRBD2. The CDR3 runs 15 residues. The V segment lost 7 bases and the J segment 2 bases; nucleotides outside the gene matches: 8. CDR1 is MDHEN and CDR2 is SYDVKM in the germline V gene. CDR3 coding DNA: TGTGCCAGCACCCTAGCGGGAGTCCGGGCCTACGAGCAGTACTTC. This codes for CASTLAGVRAYEQYF.

This clonotype was found many times. CDR3 loop: CASSRDRVAAVEKLFF. The CDR3 DNA is TGTGCCAGCAGCCGGGACAGGGTGGCGGCTGTTGAAAAACTGTTTTTT. V gene TRBV3-1 combines with J gene TRBJ1-4, with 9 bases fitting TRBD1. V was clipped by 4 bases and J by 7 bases; unmatched bases: 10. The CDR3 has 16 residues. CDR1 and CDR2 (germline): LGHDT, YNNKEL (reference sequence).

This clonotype was seen repeatedly, ten times or more. V is TRBV27 and J is TRBJ1-2; tentatively, D is TRBD1 (5 bases). CDR3 length equals 14 residues. CDR1 MNHEY and CDR2 SMNVEV come from the germline V gene (reference sequence). V lost 5 bases and J 6 bases, leaving 16 bases between the germline ends. The DNA of the CDR3 is TGTGCCAGCAGTCCCGGGACGGCCCCCCATGGCTACACCTTC. Its protein is CASSPGTAPHGYTF.

There are a few counts of this clonotype. V and J are TRBV6-5 and TRBJ1-5, with D possibly matching TRBD1 (6 bases). Germline V lookup: CDR1 MNHEY, CDR2 SVGAGI. CDR3 size: 17 residues. The V and J ends lost 0 bases and 7 bases respectively, with 19 bases between them. The CDR3 spells CASSYSEGRGPRQPQHF. The CDR3 DNA reads as TGTGCCAGCAGTTACTCAGAGGGCCGGGGGCCGAGACAGCCCCAGCATTTT.

The CDR3 DNA reads TGTGCCAGCAGCGTAGCTGTGAGTGAGCAGTTCTTC. Translated, it gives CASSVAVSEQFF. The genes are TRBV9 and TRBJ2-1; D not certain. Trimming left V 0 bases short and J 9 bases short, with 7 bases between. Per the germline V gene, CDR1 is SGDLS and CDR2 is YYNGEE. The CDR3 is made up of 12 amino acids.